What follows are 14 T cell receptor beta chains derived from one specimen sequenced in a study of T-cell memory formation after mild COVID-19. TCRdb called the 5' RACE reads again in MiXCR, with one record for every CDR3 protein. There are roughly 100,000 distinct CDR3 sequences in the sample; around 15% occur only once, and 25% to 30% lies in the top ten. The sample consisted of PBMCs or a T cell subset sorted from them (not recorded which). The receptors stem from an adult woman who had mild COVID-19 (a few samples of this study predate the infection). Cell type and time point are not known.

V usage is TRBV4-2 and J usage is TRBJ2-1, with TRBD2 matching 10 bases. Unmatched junction bases numbered 11, after V lost 4 bases and J lost 8 bases. CDR3 size: 16 residues. CDR1 LGHNA and CDR2 YNFKEQ come from the germline V gene. CDR3: CASSPLLAGEQDEQFF. The DNA of the CDR3 is TGTGCCAGCAGCCCCCTCCTAGCGGGAGAGCAAGATGAGCAGTTCTTC.

J is TRBJ2-2 and V is TRBV30; 10 bases fit TRBD1. Trimming removed 6 bases from V and 5 bases from J; junction bases left unmatched: 3. This CDR3 contains 13 residues. Germline CDR1 GTSNPN, CDR2 SVGIG (reference sequence). The CDR3 sequence is CACDRGHTGELFF. The CDR3 DNA reads as TGTGCCTGCGACAGGGGGCATACCGGGGAGCTGTTTTTT. Together with reference TRBV30 and TRBJ2-2, the CDR3 gives the full variable domain: SQTIHQWPATLVQPVGSPLSLECTVEGTSNPNLYWYRQAAGRGLQLLFYSVGIGQISSEVPQNLSASRPQDRQFILSSKKLLLSDSGFYLCACDRGHTGELFFGEGSRLTVL.

This clonotype occurred a few times. The V gene is TRBV4-3, the J gene TRBJ2-7; D is perhaps TRBD1 (5 bases). The CDR3 sequence is 18 residues long. The germline V gene has CDR1 LGHNA and CDR2 YSLEER. V was pared by 4 bases and J by 4 bases, with 26 bases between. CDR3 in DNA: TGCGCCAGCAGCCCCCAGATCGAAGGGGTATATGGGTATTACGAGCAGTACTTC. Its protein product is CASSPQIEGVYGYYEQYF.

This rearrangement joins TRBV7-9 to TRBJ2-7; 9 nucleotides match TRBD1. CDR1 and CDR2 (germline): SEHNR, FQNEAQ (reference sequence). V trimming: 4 bases; J trimming: 6 bases; junction bases outside the gene matches: 7. This CDR3 is 14 amino acids long. CDR3 nucleotide sequence: TGTGCCAGCAGCTCCCCGGGACAGGGACCCGAGCAGTACTTC. As protein: CASSSPGQGPEQYF.

For the CDR3, the DNA is TGCAGTGCTAATGGGGCGGGAGAGATAATCTACAATGAGCAGTTCTTC. Its translation: CSANGAGEIIYNEQFF. The genes are TRBV20-1 and TRBJ2-1, with TRBD2 identical over 7 bases. The CDR3 spans 16 residues. V was pared by 4 bases and J by 3 bases, with 12 bases of the junction left unmatched. Germline V gives CDR1 DFQATT, CDR2 SNEGSKA (reference sequence).

On this clonotype itself: The CDR3 does not close with the conserved phenylalanine or tryptophan, likely indicating a read error. The V gene is TRBV20-1, the J gene TRBJ2-7; D gene ambiguous. In germline, CDR1 is DFQATT, CDR2 SNEGSKA (reference sequence). The CDR3 length is 13 residues. V was clipped by 1 base and J by 3 bases, with 10 bases between them. The CDR3 coding sequence is TGCAGTGCTAGAGGAGATGAACTCTACGAGCAGTACTAC. Translation gives CSARGDELYEQYY.

The V gene is TRBV28, the J gene TRBJ2-7; D tentatively fits TRBD1 or TRBD2 (5 bases each). CDR1 MDHEN and CDR2 SYDVKM come from the germline V gene. Trimming cost V 4 bases and J 1 base, with 20 bases left between them. This CDR3 spans 17 amino acids. This CDR3 reads CASSSTLVRDGSYEQYF. In DNA form, the CDR3 reads TGTGCCAGCAGTTCTACCCTCGTTCGGGACGGATCCTACGAGCAGTACTTC.

DNA for the CDR3: TGCGCCAGCAGTATACCCCTAGGAGGAGATACGCAGTATTTT. It is translated as CASSIPLGGDTQYF. This chain connects TRBV5-1 to TRBJ2-3, with D possibly matching TRBD2 (5 bases). CDR3 length: 14 residues. Germline-derived CDR1 and CDR2 are SGHRS and YFSETQ. V was cut by 5 bases and J by 5 bases, with 15 bases left in between.

The chain is built from TRBV30 and TRBJ2-5; D is undetermined. CDR3 length: 15 residues. CDR1 is GTSNPN, CDR2 SVGIG, per germline (reference sequence). V lost 4 bases and J lost 2, with 17 bases in between. CDR3 nucleotide sequence: TGTGCCTGGACGGAAGGGATGGTCCCTCAAGAGACCCAGTACTTC. Residues: CAWTEGMVPQETQYF.

J is TRBJ1-1 and V is TRBV29-1; D unclear. Trimming removed 1 base at V and 2 bases at J, with 5 bases between. From germline, CDR1 is SQVTM and CDR2 ANQGSEA. There are 12 residues in the CDR3. The CDR3 nucleotides read TGCAGCGTTGAAGCCCCCAACACTGAAGCTTTCTTT. Its protein product is CSVEAPNTEAFF.

This clonotype was seen a handful of times. V gene TRBV9 combines with J gene TRBJ2-3, with 14 nucleotides matching TRBD2. CDR3 length: 19 amino acids. The ends lost 4 bases at V and 0 bases at J; junction bases unmatched: 10. CDR1 and CDR2 from the germline V gene are SGDLS and YYNGEE. In DNA form, the CDR3 reads TGTGCCAGCAGCCCAGAGGGGACTAGCGGGAGACTCAGCACAGATACGCAGTATTTT. It translates to CASSPEGTSGRLSTDTQYF.

A note on this clonotype: At one boundary the junction diverges from the germline segment, which might be a read error. V usage is TRBV29-1 and J usage is TRBJ2-1; a possible D gene is TRBD1 (5 bases). Per the germline V gene, CDR1 is SQVTM and CDR2 is ANQGSEA. The CDR3 runs to 12 residues. The CDR3 DNA sequence: TGCAGCGTAGAAGACAGCTACAATGAGCAGTTCTTC. This codes for CSVEDSYNEQFF.

The sample holds a few counts of this clonotype. V and J are TRBV7-9 and TRBJ2-1; TRBD2 aligns across 10 bases. The germline V gene encodes CDR1 SEHNR and CDR2 FQNEAQ (reference sequence). This CDR3 is built from 16 residues. V shed 5 bases and J 0 bases; nucleotides not matched to a gene: 4. CDR3 in DNA: TGTGCCAGCAGCGGCCGGACTAGCGGCTCCTACAATGAGCAGTTCTTC. Amino acids: CASSGRTSGSYNEQFF.

This clonotype has just a few counts. The genes are TRBV6-5 and TRBJ1-1; 7 bases are a match to TRBD1. Germline loops: CDR1 MNHEY, CDR2 SVGAGI. With 6 bases clipped from V and 6 bases from J, the junction kept 10 bases outside the gene matches. The CDR3 is 14 residues long. CDR3 loop: CASRGNNRGPEAFF. The CDR3 DNA reads TGTGCCAGCAGAGGGAATAACAGGGGACCTGAAGCTTTCTTT.